There are a few counts of the clone carrying this TCR beta chain. This specimen comes from a study of T cell repertoires in cytomegalovirus infection. MiXCR was run by TCRdb on the reads, yielding one entry per CDR3 protein. The sample includes about 450,000 distinct CDR3 sequences, about a third seen only once; the top ten take 12% to 15%. Trimming shortened V by 6 bases and J by 4 bases, and 13 bases separated the two germline ends. This CDR3 has 15 residues. The receptor's source is a human donor in good health (CMV status not recorded). Some clones in this sample may be carry-over from other donors' samples. The V call is TRBV12-3 or TRBV12-4, the J call TRBJ2-6; D may be TRBD1 (5 bases). The specimen was PBMCs. The CDR3 nucleotides read TGTGCCAGCAGAAAAAAGGGGTCCGGGGCCAACGTCCTGACTTTC. Translating it yields CASRKKGSGANVLTF.